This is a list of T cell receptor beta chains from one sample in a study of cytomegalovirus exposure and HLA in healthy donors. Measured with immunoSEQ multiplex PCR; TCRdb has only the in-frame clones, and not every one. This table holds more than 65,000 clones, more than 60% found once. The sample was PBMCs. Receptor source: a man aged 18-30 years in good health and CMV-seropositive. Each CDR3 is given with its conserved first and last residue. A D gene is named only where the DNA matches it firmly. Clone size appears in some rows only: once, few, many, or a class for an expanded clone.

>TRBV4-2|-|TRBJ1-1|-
CASSQVAMNTEAFF
TGTGCCAGCAGCCAGGTGGCCATGAACACTGAAGCTTTCTTT
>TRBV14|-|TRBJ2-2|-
CASSQDGGTAFRELFF
TGTGCCAGCAGCCAAGATGGAGGGACAGCTTTTCGGGAGCTGTTTTTT
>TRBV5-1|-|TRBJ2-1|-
CASSLGGASSYNEQFF
TGCGCCAGCAGCTTAGGCGGGGCGAGCTCCTACAATGAGCAGTTCTTC
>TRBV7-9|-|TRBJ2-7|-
CASSLEHIFYEQYF
TGTGCCAGCAGCTTAGAACATATCTTCTACGAGCAGTACTTC
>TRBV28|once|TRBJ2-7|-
CASSLPGETYEQYF
TGTGCCAGCAGTTTACCAGGGGAAACCTACGAGCAGTACTTC
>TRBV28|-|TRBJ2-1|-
CASSLWTSGNEQFF
TGTGCCAGCAGTTTATGGACGTCGGGCAATGAGCAGTTCTTC
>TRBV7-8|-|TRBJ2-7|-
CASSSPGTNSYEQYF
TGTGCCAGCAGCAGCCCCGGGACAAACTCCTACGAGCAGTACTTC
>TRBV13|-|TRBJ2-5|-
CASSLVGAGQETQYF
TGTGCCAGCAGCTTAGTGGGGGCAGGGCAAGAGACCCAGTACTTC
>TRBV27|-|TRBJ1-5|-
CASNFSLLSLQHF
TGTGCCAGCAATTTCTCACTCTTATCTCTCCAGCATTTT
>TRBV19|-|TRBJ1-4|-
CASSIGPAVNEKLFF
TGTGCCAGTAGTATCGGGCCAGCGGTTAATGAAAAACTGTTTTTT
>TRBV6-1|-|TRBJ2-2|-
CASSQSTGELFF
TGTGCCAGCAGTCAATCCACCGGGGAGCTGTTTTTT
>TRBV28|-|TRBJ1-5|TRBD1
CASSLRTGRNQPQHF
TGTGCCAGCAGCCTGAGGACAGGGAGGAATCAGCCCCAGCATTTT